The T cell receptor beta chain under discussion was sequenced for a study of regulatory T cells. Amplification used 52 TRBV primers and 13 TRBJ primers. The assay was immunoSEQ multiplex PCR, and TCRdb's table has in-frame clones only and misses some. Among 25,000 to 30,000 clones listed, 85% to 95% were seen once. Findings and limits, study-wide: Hydrophobic residues at CDR3 positions 6 and 7 were enriched in conventional CD4+ T cells of CD3G-deficient patients. Patient repertoires had restricted TRB V-J pairs and skewed V and J usage, most in Tregs.

Germline assignment: CDR1 MDHEN and CDR2 SYDVKM. The length of the CDR3 is 14 residues. The V gene lost 1 base and the J gene lost 6 bases, with 10 bases spanning the gap. In the case of this clone: The antigen is undetermined.

The material sequenced was conventional CD4+ T cells sorted from blood. The chain recombines TRBV28 with TRBJ2-1, with D perhaps matching TRBD2 (6 bases). The source is a person between 18 and 30 years old with CD3G deficiency. CDR3 nucleotide sequence: TGTGCCAGCAGTTTATTGGGGGGAGGCAATGAGCAGTTCTTC. Encoded protein: CASSLLGGGNEQFF.